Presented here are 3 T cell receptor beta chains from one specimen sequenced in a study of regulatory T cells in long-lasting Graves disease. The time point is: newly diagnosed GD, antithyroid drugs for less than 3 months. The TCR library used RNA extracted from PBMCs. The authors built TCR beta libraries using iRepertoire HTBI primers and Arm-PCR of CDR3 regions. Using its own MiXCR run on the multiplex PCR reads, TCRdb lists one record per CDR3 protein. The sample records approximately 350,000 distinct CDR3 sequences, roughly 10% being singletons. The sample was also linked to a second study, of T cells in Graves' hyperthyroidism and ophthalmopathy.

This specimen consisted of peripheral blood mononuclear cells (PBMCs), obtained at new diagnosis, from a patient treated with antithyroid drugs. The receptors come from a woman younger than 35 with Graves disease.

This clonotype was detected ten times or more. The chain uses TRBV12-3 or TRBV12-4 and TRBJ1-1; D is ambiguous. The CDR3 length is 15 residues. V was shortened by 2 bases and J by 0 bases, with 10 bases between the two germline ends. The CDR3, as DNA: TGTGCCAGCAGTTTAAAGGGATTCATGAACACTGAAGCTTTCTTT. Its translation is CASSLKGFMNTEAFF.

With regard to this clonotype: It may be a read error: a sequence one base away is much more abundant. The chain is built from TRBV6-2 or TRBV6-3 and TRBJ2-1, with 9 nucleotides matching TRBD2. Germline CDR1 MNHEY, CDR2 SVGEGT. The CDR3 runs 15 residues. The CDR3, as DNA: TGTGCCGGCAGTCCCCCGGCGGGAGGGTACAATGAGCAGTTCTTC. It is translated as CAGSPPAGGYNEQFF.

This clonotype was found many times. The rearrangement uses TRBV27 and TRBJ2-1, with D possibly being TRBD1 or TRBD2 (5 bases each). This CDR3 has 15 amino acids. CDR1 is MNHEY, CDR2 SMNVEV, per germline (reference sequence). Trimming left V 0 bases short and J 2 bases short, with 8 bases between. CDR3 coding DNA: TGTGCCAGCAGTTTATCTAGAGGGGCCTACAATGAGCAGTTCTTC. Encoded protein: CASSLSRGAYNEQFF.